These 23 T cell receptor beta chains came from one sample sequenced in a study of identical twins (dated by TCRdb to 2016 to 2017). The library came from 5' RACE. These reads were obtained on an Illumina HiSeq 2000. TCRdb reworked the public reads: Q25 trimming with fastp, MiXCR clone assembly, productive beta chains retained. Each record represents a unique CDR3 protein, reported with the most common genes and DNA among its rows. The sample table contains 450,000 or so distinct CDR3 sequences; only one count was recorded for more than 20% of them. Clones ranked in the top ten supply about 2.7% of the sample. The data were also submitted as part of a second study, on T cells expressing NK-cell markers.

Sequenced input: CD4+ T cells sorted from blood. These receptors all come from a woman younger than 30 in good health.

The DNA of the CDR3 is TGCAGCGTTGAGGAGGGACAGGGCGAGAGCTACACCTTC. It codes for CSVEEGQGESYTF. The V and J genes are TRBV29-1 and TRBJ1-2; 9 bases line up with TRBD1. Germline CDR1 and CDR2: SQVTM and ANQGSEA. The CDR3 has 13 amino acids. J lost 9 bases, V lost 3 bases, and 8 bases had no gene match.

This clonotype was recorded a few times. The rearrangement joins TRBV12-3 or TRBV12-4 to TRBJ1-5; no clear D gene. Trimming pared 4 bases from V and 0 bases from J, leaving 10 bases between. This CDR3 comprises 15 residues. The CDR3 nucleotides are TGTGCCAGCAGTTCCGCGGGGAATAGCAATCAGCCCCAGCATTTT. Protein sequence: CASSSAGNSNQPQHF.

This clonotype was seen more than once but under ten times. The V and J genes are TRBV3-1 and TRBJ1-2, with D possibly TRBD1 on 5 matching bases. The length of the CDR3 is 13 residues. Germline-derived CDR1 and CDR2 are LGHDT and YNNKEL (reference sequence). The V gene lost 2 bases and the J gene lost 6 bases, with 10 bases spanning the gap. CDR3 in amino acids: CASSQFIRDGYTF. The CDR3 nucleotides read TGTGCCAGCAGCCAATTTATCAGGGATGGCTACACCTTC.

This clonotype occurred a few times. The gene calls are TRBV4-3 and TRBJ2-1; TRBD2 agrees at 9 bases. CDR1 and CDR2 from the germline V gene are LGHNA and YSLEER. With V trimmed by 0 bases and J by 9 bases, 9 bases remained unmatched. CDR3 length: 16 amino acids. The CDR3, as DNA: TGCGCCAGCAGCCAAGATAATAGCGGGAGTGAAGTTGAGCAGTTCTTC. Its protein is CASSQDNSGSEVEQFF.

The V gene is TRBV9, the J gene TRBJ2-5; perhaps TRBD1 as D (6 bases). CDR3 length equals 16 residues. The ends were cut back, 0 bases at V and 0 bases at J, with 12 bases in the middle. Per the germline V gene, CDR1 is SGDLS and CDR2 is YYNGEE. CDR3 sequence reads: CASSVGQALDQETQYF. In DNA form, the CDR3 reads TGTGCCAGCAGCGTAGGACAGGCCCTAGACCAAGAGACCCAGTACTTC.

V is TRBV6-4 and J is TRBJ1-3, with D uncertain. Germline assignment: CDR1 MRHNA and CDR2 SNTAGT. This CDR3 has 13 residues. Trimming pared 3 bases from V and 11 bases from J, leaving 14 bases between. The CDR3 spells CASSDYPGSAIYF. DNA for the CDR3: TGTGCCAGCAGTGATTACCCAGGATCCGCCATATATTTT.

This clonotype was detected a few times. The V gene is TRBV27, the J gene TRBJ2-2, with TRBD1 matching over 8 bases. The trim removed 5 bases at V and 4 bases at J, leaving 9 bases unmatched. The CDR3 is 16 residues long. Germline CDR1 MNHEY, CDR2 SMNVEV (reference sequence). The CDR3: CASSRFGQGGTGELFF. DNA of the CDR3: TGTGCCAGCAGTAGATTCGGACAGGGAGGCACCGGGGAGCTGTTTTTT.

This chain's CDR3 is CSVPIFRGGDIQYF. DNA for the CDR3: TGCAGTGTCCCCATCTTCAGGGGAGGGGACATTCAGTACTTC. The genes are TRBV20-1 and TRBJ2-4; D perhaps matches TRBD2 (7 bases). Germline V gene sequence: CDR1 DFQATT, CDR2 SNEGSKA (reference sequence). With 7 bases removed from V and 8 bases from J, the gap between germline ends came to 21 bases. This CDR3 spans 14 amino acids.

The chain is built from TRBV7-2 and TRBJ2-3; possible D gene TRBD1, 5 bases. Germline lookup yields CDR1 SGHTA and CDR2 FQGNSA. The CDR3 loop spans 15 amino acids. V was pared by 1 base and J by 4 bases, with 12 bases between. The CDR3 DNA reads as TGTGCCAGCAGCTTAGGCCGGTGGGGCGCAGATACGCAGTATTTT. It is translated as CASSLGRWGADTQYF.

In this sample, this clonotype turned up a few times. The gene calls are TRBV7-9 and TRBJ2-7, with 9 bases that match TRBD2. The CDR3 has 13 amino acids. Germline CDR1 and CDR2: SEHNR and FQNEAQ (reference sequence). V trimming: 6 bases; J trimming: 6 bases; junction bases outside the gene matches: 6. Written as DNA, the CDR3 is TGTGCCAGCAGTCGAGGGACTAGCAGCGAGCAGTACTTC. This codes for CASSRGTSSEQYF.

This clonotype was recorded a few times. The V and J genes are TRBV10-3 and TRBJ1-3, with TRBD1 identical over 7 bases. Trimming cost V 3 bases and J 2 bases; bases outside gene matches: 1. CDR1 ENHRY and CDR2 SYGVKD come from the germline V gene. The CDR3 sequence is 14 residues long. CDR3 in amino acids: CAISEDRAGNTIYF. In nucleotides, the CDR3 is TGTGCCATCAGTGAAGACAGGGCTGGAAACACCATATATTTT.

This clonotype appeared many times. This chain uses TRBV14 with TRBJ2-1; D call uncertain. CDR1 and CDR2 from the germline V gene are SGHDN and FVKESK. This CDR3 comprises 14 residues. The V and J ends lost 4 bases and 6 bases respectively, with 13 bases between them. DNA of the CDR3: TGTGCCAGCAGCCCGAAGGCGGTCAGCAATGAGCAGTTCTTC. Its protein is CASSPKAVSNEQFF.

The chain couples TRBV7-9 to TRBJ2-3; 9 bases are shared with TRBD2. The V segment lost 4 bases and the J segment 4 bases; nucleotides outside the gene matches: 9. From germline, CDR1 is SEHNR and CDR2 FQNEAQ (reference sequence). The CDR3 runs to 16 residues. CDR3 loop: CASSYFSGRHSDTQYF. The CDR3 coding sequence is TGTGCCAGCAGCTATTTTAGCGGGAGACATTCAGATACGCAGTATTTT.

The J gene is TRBJ2-2, the V gene TRBV28, with D possibly being TRBD2 (5 bases). CDR1 is MDHEN and CDR2 is SYDVKM in the germline V gene. V was pared by 3 bases and J by 2 bases, with 10 bases between. This CDR3 region has 15 residues. The CDR3 sequence: CASSFGRTNTGELFF. For the CDR3, the DNA is TGTGCCAGCAGTTTTGGCAGGACTAACACCGGGGAGCTGTTTTTT.

This sequence joins TRBV2 and TRBJ1-1, with D uncertain. Between the trimmed V and J ends, which lost 6 bases and 1 base, there was a span of 15 bases. The CDR3 consists of 15 residues. CDR1 and CDR2 (germline): SNHLY, FYNNEI. CDR3 nucleotide sequence: TGTGCCAGCAGCGCCCTTGGAGTGGCGAACACTGAAGCTTTCTTT. This gives the protein CASSALGVANTEAFF.

This clonotype was detected only a few times. The V call is TRBV7-2, the J call TRBJ2-3; D is unresolved. CDR1 SGHTA and CDR2 FQGNSA come from the germline V gene. Trimming shortened V by 5 bases and J by 6 bases, and 9 bases separated the two germline ends. This CDR3 has 12 amino acids. CDR3 sequence: CASSPRWDTQYF. The CDR3, as DNA: TGTGCCAGCAGCCCACGATGGGATACGCAGTATTTT. The variable domain in full, with the rest retrieved from reference TRBV7-2 and TRBJ2-3, is GAGVSQSPSNKVTEKGKDVELRCDPISGHTALYWYRQSLGQGLEFLIYFQGNSAPDKSGLPSDRFSAERTGGSVSTLTIQRTQQEDSAVYLCASSPRWDTQYFGPGTRLTVL.

This CDR3 is CASSHLGLAAGELFF. As DNA, the CDR3 is TGCGCCAGCAGCCACCTTGGACTAGCGGCGGGGGAGCTGTTTTTT. The rearrangement joins TRBV4-3 to TRBJ2-2; 10 nucleotides align to TRBD2. CDR1 LGHNA and CDR2 YSLEER come from the germline V gene. V dropped 3 bases and J dropped 8; count of bases not matched to a gene: 6. The length of the CDR3 is 15 residues.

CDR3 in DNA: TGCGCCAGCAGCCCAGACAGGAACCAAATCTATGCGGGCTACACCTTC. This encodes CASSPDRNQIYAGYTF. The V call is TRBV5-1, the J call TRBJ1-2; D might be TRBD1 (6 bases). From germline, CDR1 is SGHRS and CDR2 YFSETQ. V was shortened by 4 bases and J by 8 bases, with 24 bases between the two germline ends. The CDR3 extends over 16 amino acids. The full variable domain, in which reference TRBV5-1 and TRBJ1-2 provide the parts outside the CDR3, is KAGVTQTPRYLIKTRGQQVTLSCSPISGHRSVSWYQQTPGQGLQFLFEYFSETQRNKGNFPGRFSGRQFSNSRSEMNVSTLELGDSALYLCASSPDRNQIYAGYTFGSGTRLTVV.

The CDR3, as DNA: TGTGCCAGCAGCTCCGGGACACCATCCTACGAGCAGTACTTC. Its translation: CASSSGTPSYEQYF. The rearrangement joins TRBV5-5 to TRBJ2-7; maybe TRBD1 (6 bases). The CDR3 has 14 amino acids. V lost 3 bases, J lost 1 base, and 11 bases lay in between. Looked up from germline, CDR1 is SGHKS and CDR2 is YYEKEE (reference sequence).

The chain couples TRBV5-1 to TRBJ2-1; a weak D match, TRBD1 (6 bases). V was trimmed by 1 base and J by 5 bases, leaving 13 bases between them. The CDR3 totals 15 residues. Looked up from germline, CDR1 is SGHRS and CDR2 is YFSETQ. The CDR3 loop reads CASSLTGPKDNEQFF. CDR3 DNA: TGCGCCAGCAGCTTGACAGGGCCGAAGGACAATGAGCAGTTCTTC.

In its sample, this clonotype was seen a few times. V is TRBV29-1 and J is TRBJ1-1, with D tentatively TRBD1 (5 bases). The CDR3 loop spans 13 amino acids. With 7 bases removed from V and 6 bases from J, the gap between germline ends came to 18 bases. Germline V gives CDR1 SQVTM, CDR2 ANQGSEA. CDR3 coding DNA: TGCAGCGCACCAGCGAGAGGGACGTCTGAAGCTTTCTTT. It encodes CSAPARGTSEAFF.

The chain combines TRBV29-1 with TRBJ1-5; the D is unclear. V dropped 4 bases and J dropped 3 bases, with 7 bases sitting between them. The V gene's germline CDR1 is SQVTM and CDR2 ANQGSEA. The CDR3 is 12 amino acids. The DNA of the CDR3 is TGCAGCGTTGGTTGGGCCAATCAGCCCCAGCATTTT. Protein sequence: CSVGWANQPQHF.

This clonotype occurred many times. The V call is TRBV4-2, the J call TRBJ2-3, with a tentative D call TRBD2 (5 bases). With 0 bases removed from V and 8 bases from J, the gap between germline ends came to 18 bases. Germline values: CDR1 LGHNA, CDR2 YNFKEQ. This CDR3 spans 16 amino acids. The CDR3 sequence is CASSQDVSAAGGTQYF. Here the CDR3 DNA reads TGTGCCAGCAGCCAAGACGTAAGCGCGGCGGGTGGTACGCAGTATTTT.